The rows below give T cell receptor beta chains drawn from one sample of a study of OX40 agonist ivuxolimab in advanced cancers. Clones were sequenced by immunoSEQ multiplex PCR, and TCRdb holds only the in-frame ones, with some missing. The sample lists around 67,000 clones, 84% occurring once. Sequences were derived from CD4+ or CD8+ T cells sorted from blood, sampled in a trial of the OX40 agonist ivuxolimab. These receptors originate from an adult with an advanced solid tumor such as melanoma, head and neck, liver or kidney cancer. The CDR3 runs from the conserved cysteine through the conserved F or W. A D gene is named only where the DNA matches it firmly. Expanded clones are given a class, and other clones once, few, many or no size at all.

cdr3_length: 14; v_call: TRBV2; j_call: TRBJ2-1; clone_size: -; d_call: -; cdr3_aa: CASTGGISYNEQFF
cdr3_length: 14; v_call: TRBV6-5; j_call: TRBJ1-1; clone_size: -; d_call: -; cdr3_aa: CASSYTGQNTEAFF
cdr3_length: 16; v_call: TRBV5-4; j_call: TRBJ1-2; clone_size: -; d_call: -; cdr3_aa: CASSRGSSGPNYGYTF
cdr3_length: 18; v_call: TRBV7-8; j_call: TRBJ1-1; clone_size: once; d_call: -; cdr3_aa: CASSPNFLKRGKDTEAFF
cdr3_length: 15; v_call: TRBV11-2; j_call: TRBJ1-1; clone_size: -; d_call: -; cdr3_aa: CASSPYRFGDTEAFF
cdr3_length: 16; v_call: TRBV28; j_call: TRBJ1-1; clone_size: -; d_call: -; cdr3_aa: CASRSPFGSFRTEAFF
cdr3_length: 14; v_call: TRBV11-2; j_call: TRBJ2-2; clone_size: once; d_call: TRBD1; cdr3_aa: CASGTGGNTGELFF
cdr3_length: 17; v_call: TRBV5-4; j_call: TRBJ1-2; clone_size: -; d_call: TRBD1; cdr3_aa: CASSPAGTGIGNYGYTF
cdr3_length: 14; v_call: TRBV11-3; j_call: TRBJ2-7; clone_size: -; d_call: TRBD2; cdr3_aa: CASSRLAGGHEQYF
cdr3_length: 21; v_call: TRBV27; j_call: TRBJ2-1; clone_size: -; d_call: TRBD2; cdr3_aa: CASSSPHRRYLTSGDINEQFF
cdr3_length: 14; v_call: TRBV7-3; j_call: TRBJ2-5; clone_size: -; d_call: TRBD1; cdr3_aa: CASSPTGLQETQYF
cdr3_length: 15; v_call: TRBV4-1; j_call: -; clone_size: once; d_call: -; cdr3_aa: CASSQEEGSSYEQYF
cdr3_length: 16; v_call: TRBV5-6; j_call: TRBJ2-1; clone_size: -; d_call: -; cdr3_aa: CASSVRQIDRNNEQFF
cdr3_length: 12; v_call: TRBV9; j_call: TRBJ2-3; clone_size: -; d_call: -; cdr3_aa: CASSPAGDTQYF
cdr3_length: 14; v_call: TRBV7-9; j_call: TRBJ1-4; clone_size: once; d_call: -; cdr3_aa: CASSPGTINEKLFF
cdr3_length: 16; v_call: TRBV4-1; j_call: TRBJ2-7; clone_size: -; d_call: TRBD2; cdr3_aa: CASSQGGGTGGYEQYF
cdr3_length: 17; v_call: TRBV7-9; j_call: TRBJ2-7; clone_size: -; d_call: TRBD2; cdr3_aa: CASSFGTTSGYFNEQYF
cdr3_length: 16; v_call: TRBV9; j_call: TRBJ2-3; clone_size: -; d_call: TRBD2; cdr3_aa: CASSPRGVTSTVTQYF
cdr3_length: 14; v_call: TRBV5-1; j_call: TRBJ2-5; clone_size: -; d_call: TRBD2; cdr3_aa: CASSKGGLQETQYF
cdr3_length: 15; v_call: TRBV2; j_call: TRBJ2-2; clone_size: -; d_call: -; cdr3_aa: CASSGTAANTGELFF
cdr3_length: 16; v_call: TRBV5-1; j_call: TRBJ1-2; clone_size: once; d_call: TRBD1; cdr3_aa: CASSRDGQGLISGYTF
cdr3_length: 13; v_call: TRBV28; j_call: TRBJ2-3; clone_size: few; d_call: TRBD2; cdr3_aa: CASRAGGSHTQYF